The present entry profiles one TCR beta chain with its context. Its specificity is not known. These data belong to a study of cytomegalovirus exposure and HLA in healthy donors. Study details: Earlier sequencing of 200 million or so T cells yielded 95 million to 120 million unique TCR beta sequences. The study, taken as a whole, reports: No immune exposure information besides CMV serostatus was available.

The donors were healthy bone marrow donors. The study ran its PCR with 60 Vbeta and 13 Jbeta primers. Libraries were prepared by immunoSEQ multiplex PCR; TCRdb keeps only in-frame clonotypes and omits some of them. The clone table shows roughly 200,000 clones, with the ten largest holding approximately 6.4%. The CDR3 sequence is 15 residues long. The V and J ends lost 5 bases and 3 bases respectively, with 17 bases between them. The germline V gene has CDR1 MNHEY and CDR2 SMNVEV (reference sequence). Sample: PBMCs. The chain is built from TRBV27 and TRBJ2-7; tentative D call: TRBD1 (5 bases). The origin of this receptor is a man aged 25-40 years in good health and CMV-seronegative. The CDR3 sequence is CASSPWEQVDYEQYF. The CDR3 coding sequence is TGTGCCAGCAGTCCCTGGGAACAGGTGGACTACGAGCAGTACTTC.